These 27 T cell receptor beta chains came from one sample sequenced in a study of blood T cell repertoires in COVID-19. Generated by immunoSEQ multiplex PCR, the TCRdb table keeps only in-frame clones and is missing some. The sample consists of approximately 200,000 clones, roughly 85% of them appearing once. Specimen: peripheral blood. These receptor sequences come from a human donor with active or convalescent COVID-19. The donor label of this sample is uncertain.

The V and J genes are TRBV5-8 and TRBJ1-1, with D unresolved. Trimming took 6 bases from V and 10 from J, leaving 13 bases between them. Germline loops: CDR1 SGHTS, CDR2 YDEGEE. The CDR3 has 11 amino acids. The CDR3 here is CASTMSRGAFF. The CDR3 DNA is TGTGCCAGCACCATGTCCCGGGGAGCTTTCTTT. The full variable domain, in which reference TRBV5-8 and TRBJ1-1 provide the parts outside the CDR3, is EAGVTQSPTHLIKTRGQQATLRCSPISGHTSVYWYQQALGLGLQFLLWYDEGEERNRGNFPPRFSGRQFPNYSSELNVNALELEDSALYLCASTMSRGAFFGQGTRLTVV.

The rearrangement joins TRBV6-4 to TRBJ2-7; TRBD1 might be the D (5 bases). The V gene lost 2 bases and the J gene lost 1 base, with 30 bases spanning the gap. The CDR3 is made up of 21 amino acids. The germline CDR1 and CDR2 sequences are MRHNA and SNTAGT. CDR3 DNA sequence: TGTGCCAGCAGTGACAATCCTTCGACAGATAGTCCTCTCCCAGAATCCTACGAGCAGTACTTC. This sequence encodes CASSDNPSTDSPLPESYEQYF.

The chain employs TRBV6-5 and TRBJ1-1; weak D call: TRBD1 (5 bases). Germline CDR1 MNHEY, CDR2 SVGAGI. V was pared by 6 bases and J by 5 bases, with 16 bases between. This CDR3 is 14 amino acids long. The CDR3 nucleotides are TGTGCCAGCAGCGGGGGTTTTAGAGGGACTGAAGCTTTCTTT. Translating it yields CASSGGFRGTEAFF.

The chain recombines TRBV11-2 with TRBJ1-1; D is unresolved. V lost 1 base and J lost 1, with 10 bases in between. The CDR3 consists of 15 residues. The V gene's germline CDR1 is SGHAT and CDR2 FQNNGV. The CDR3 DNA reads TGTGCCAGCAGCTTAGTTCATGCGGGGAACACTGAAGCTTTCTTT. Translation gives CASSLVHAGNTEAFF.

This clone was observed once. CDR3 residues: CASRRGQNTGELFF. CDR3 bases: TGTGCCAGTAGGCGAGGGCAGAACACCGGGGAGCTGTTTTTT. V is TRBV19 and J is TRBJ2-2, with D perhaps TRBD2 (5 bases). V lost 6 bases and J lost 1, with 9 bases in between. Germline V CDR1 and CDR2: LNHDA, SQIVND (reference sequence). CDR3 length: 14 amino acids.

The V gene is TRBV5-4, the J gene TRBJ1-2; no clear D gene. Trimming removed 6 bases at V and 0 bases at J, with 12 bases between. The germline gives CDR1 SGHNT, CDR2 YYREEE (reference sequence). This CDR3 is 14 amino acids long. This CDR3 is CASTSGSTNYGYTF. CDR3 in DNA: TGTGCCAGCACATCGGGTTCCACTAACTATGGCTACACCTTC.

The chain has TRBV4-1 and TRBJ1-5, with TRBD1 matching over 10 bases. This CDR3 contains 17 residues. Germline CDR1 is MGHRA and CDR2 is YSYEKL. After removal of 4 bases from V and 4 bases from J, the junction contained 10 bases not matched to a gene. The CDR3 DNA reads as TGCGCCAGCAGCCCCAGGACAGGGGGGTGGGAGAATCAGCCCCAGCATTTT. It codes for CASSPRTGGWENQPQHF.

This clone was seen once. The V call is TRBV7-8, the J call TRBJ1-4, with 7 bases matching TRBD1. V lost 5 bases and J lost 7; bases outside the gene matches: 7. The germline CDR1 and CDR2 sequences are SGHVS and FQNEAQ. This CDR3 has 14 amino acids. The CDR3: CASSHFTGVEKLFF. CDR3 DNA sequence: TGTGCCAGCAGCCACTTCACAGGGGTTGAAAAACTGTTTTTT.

This clone was seen a handful of times. The rearrangement links TRBV7-3 to TRBJ2-2; unclear D gene. The CDR3 has 12 residues. Per the germline V gene, CDR1 is SGHTA and CDR2 is FQGTGA. The V gene lost 5 bases and the J gene lost 6 bases, with 7 bases spanning the gap. This CDR3 reads CASSRAPGELFF. The CDR3 DNA is TGTGCCAGCAGCCGAGCCCCCGGGGAGCTGTTTTTT.

This clone was recorded once. The chain uses TRBV7-9 and TRBJ2-1; perhaps TRBD1 as D (6 bases). Germline V CDR1 and CDR2: SEHNR, FQNEAQ (reference sequence). This CDR3 has 16 amino acids. V lost 1 base and J 5 bases, leaving 15 bases between the germline ends. CDR3 in amino acids: CASSLESGRGNNEQFF. CDR3 DNA: TGTGCCAGCAGCTTAGAGTCCGGCAGGGGCAACAATGAGCAGTTCTTC.

This clone was counted a few times. The genes are TRBV11-3 and TRBJ1-6; 7 nucleotides match TRBD1. Germline V CDR1 and CDR2: SGHNT, YENEEA. CDR3 length equals 14 residues. V was pared by 5 bases and J by 8 bases, with 6 bases of the junction left unmatched. DNA of the CDR3: TGTGCCAGCAGCCACGGACAGGCGGATTCACCCCTCCACTTT. This codes for CASSHGQADSPLHF.

The chain couples TRBV2 to TRBJ2-3; TRBD1 agrees at 11 bases. Germline-derived CDR1 and CDR2 are SNHLY and FYNNEI. There are 15 residues in the CDR3. V shed 4 bases and J 5 bases; nucleotides not matched to a gene: 5. In nucleotides, the CDR3 is TGTGCCAGCAGTGTTGGGGACAGGGGGAGAGATACGCAGTATTTT. This encodes CASSVGDRGRDTQYF. Full variable domain (rest looked up from reference TRBV2 and TRBJ2-3): EPEVTQTPSHQVTQMGQEVILRCVPISNHLYFYWYRQILGQKVEFLVSFYNNEISEKSEIFDDQFSVERPDGSNFTLKIRSTKLEDSAMYFCASSVGDRGRDTQYFGPGTRLTVL.

This rearrangement joins TRBV5-1 to TRBJ2-7, with 9 bases identical to TRBD2. Losses at the gene ends were 4 bases for V and 3 bases for J; bases not matched to a gene: 11. CDR1 SGHRS and CDR2 YFSETQ come from the germline V gene. CDR3 length: 16 amino acids. The CDR3 here is CASSVNLSGRGYEQYF. In nucleotides, the CDR3 is TGCGCCAGCAGCGTAAATCTTAGCGGGAGAGGCTACGAGCAGTACTTC.

The chain is built from TRBV5-1 and TRBJ2-7, with a possible D match to TRBD1 (5 bases). Deletions cut 3 bases from V and 5 bases from J, with 9 bases between. Germline V CDR1 and CDR2: SGHRS, YFSETQ. The CDR3 contains 12 residues. The CDR3 region has the DNA TGCGCCAGCAGCTCATCAGGGAACGAGCAGTACTTC. This encodes CASSSSGNEQYF.

This chain links TRBV5-1 with TRBJ2-5, with 8 nucleotides matching TRBD2. Per germline, CDR1 SGHRS and CDR2 YFSETQ. The V and J ends lost 4 bases and 1 base, in that order; junction bases with no gene match: 9. This CDR3 has 16 residues. As DNA, the CDR3 is TGCGCCAGCAGCGCCCAACTAGCGGCGATCCAAGAGACCCAGTACTTC. Its protein is CASSAQLAAIQETQYF. The full variable domain, with the rest looked up from reference TRBV5-1 and TRBJ2-5, is KAGVTQTPRYLIKTRGQQVTLSCSPISGHRSVSWYQQTPGQGLQFLFEYFSETQRNKGNFPGRFSGRQFSNSRSEMNVSTLELGDSALYLCASSAQLAAIQETQYFGPGTRLLVL.

This chain connects TRBV11-3 to TRBJ2-1; possibly TRBD2 for D (5 bases). CDR1 is SGHNT, CDR2 YENEEA, per germline. V shed 5 bases and J shed 7 bases, with 9 bases lying between them. This CDR3 is 12 amino acids long. The CDR3 DNA reads as TGTGCCAGCAGCCGAGGGTGGAATGAGCAGTTCTTC. It yields the protein CASSRGWNEQFF.

As DNA, the CDR3 is TGCGCCAGCAGCCAAGATATCGGTAGCTCTGGAAACACCATATATTTT. Translated, it gives CASSQDIGSSGNTIYF. J is TRBJ1-3 and V is TRBV4-3; D ambiguous. V lost 0 bases, J lost 0 bases, and 9 bases lay in between. The CDR3 runs to 16 residues. Germline assignment: CDR1 LGHNA and CDR2 YSLEER.

The chain uses TRBV24-1 and TRBJ1-6, with D perhaps matching TRBD1 (5 bases). Trimming pared 3 bases from V and 7 bases from J, leaving 9 bases between. The CDR3 totals 14 residues. CDR1 and CDR2 from the germline V gene are KGHDR and SFDVKD. CDR3 DNA sequence: TGTGCCACCAGTGATACGCGACAGAATTCACCCCTCCACTTT. It specifies CATSDTRQNSPLHF.

CDR3 region: CASGNRAYTEAFF. The CDR3, as DNA: TGTGCCAGCGGCAACAGGGCTTACACTGAAGCTTTCTTT. The J gene is TRBJ1-1, the V gene TRBV27; weak D call: TRBD1 (6 bases). This CDR3 region has 13 residues. Trimming removed 8 bases at V and 3 bases at J, with 13 bases between. CDR1 is MNHEY, CDR2 SMNVEV, per germline (reference sequence).

V and J are TRBV5-1 and TRBJ1-2; tentatively, D is TRBD1 (6 bases). The V gene lost 0 bases and the J gene lost 6 bases, with 21 bases spanning the gap. Looked up from germline, CDR1 is SGHRS and CDR2 is YFSETQ. CDR3 length: 17 residues. DNA of the CDR3: TGCGCCAGCAGCTTGGTCTCAGGGGCAGGGTCAGCCGATGGCTACACCTTC. Translating it yields CASSLVSGAGSADGYTF.

The rearrangement joins TRBV24-1 to TRBJ1-5; TRBD1 agrees at 9 bases. The CDR3 covers 19 residues. V was pared by 4 bases and J by 0 bases, with 12 bases of the junction left unmatched. CDR1 KGHDR and CDR2 SFDVKD come from the germline V gene. CDR3 DNA sequence: TGTGCCACCAGTGAAAATCCGGGACAGGGACCATATAGCAATCAGCCCCAGCATTTT. Translation: CATSENPGQGPYSNQPQHF.

V and J are TRBV30 and TRBJ1-5, with a tentative D call TRBD1 (6 bases). The ends were cut back, 2 bases at V and 2 bases at J, with 13 bases in the middle. The CDR3 length is 15 residues. From germline, CDR1 is GTSNPN and CDR2 SVGIG (reference sequence). In DNA, the CDR3 is TGTGCCTGGAGTAGGCAGGGGATGGGCAATCAGCCCCAGCATTTT. Its translation is CAWSRQGMGNQPQHF. The full variable domain, completed using reference TRBV30 and TRBJ1-5, is SQTIHQWPATLVQPVGSPLSLECTVEGTSNPNLYWYRQAAGRGLQLLFYSVGIGQISSEVPQNLSASRPQDRQFILSSKKLLLSDSGFYLCAWSRQGMGNQPQHFGDGTRLSIL.

The CDR3 here is CASSFDRAREQYF. The CDR3 DNA is TGTGCCAGCAGCTTCGACAGGGCAAGAGAGCAGTACTTC. The chain is built from TRBV13 and TRBJ2-7; the match to TRBD1 covers 7 bases. The V gene's germline CDR1 is PRHDT and CDR2 FYEKMQ (reference sequence). This CDR3 is built from 13 residues. J lost 7 bases, V lost 3 bases, and 6 bases had no gene match.

The chain uses TRBV5-6 and TRBJ2-7; TRBD1 aligns across 12 bases. The CDR3 consists of 15 residues. Germline trimming cut 4 bases from V and 7 bases from J; bases unmatched to any gene: 9. Germline V CDR1 and CDR2: SGHDT, YYEEEE. CDR3 bases: TGTGCCAGCAGCGGAAAGGGGACAGGGGGCGGGGAGCAGTACTTC. Amino acids: CASSGKGTGGGEQYF.

A few counts support this clone. This chain connects TRBV6-4 to TRBJ1-4; D unclear. CDR1 is MRHNA, CDR2 SNTAGT, per germline. The CDR3 consists of 16 residues. The V gene lost 2 bases and the J gene lost 8 bases, with 18 bases spanning the gap. The DNA of the CDR3 is TGTGCCAGCAGTGACACCTTCCCCCCTAAGGAGGAAAAACTGTTTTTT. Translating gives CASSDTFPPKEEKLFF.

The chain has TRBV12-3 or TRBV12-4 and TRBJ1-1, with D unresolved. This CDR3 has 12 amino acids. V was cut by 4 bases and J by 10 bases, with 13 bases left in between. The CDR3 coding sequence is TGTGCCAGCAGTTCCTCCGAGATTTTAGCTTTCTTT. The encoded protein is CASSSSEILAFF.

The chain joins TRBV5-8 to TRBJ2-7; no firm D call. Germline V gene data show CDR1 as SGHTS and CDR2 as YDEGEE. The CDR3 runs to 13 residues. With 6 bases removed from V and 4 bases from J, the gap between germline ends came to 14 bases. CDR3 in amino acids: CASTGRSRYEQYF. The CDR3 nucleotides are TGTGCCAGCACCGGTCGTAGCCGATACGAGCAGTACTTC.